Below, 2 T cell receptor beta chains from the same sample are listed, as sequenced in a study of control samples from healthy donors and cancer patients. Some clones are missing from TCRdb's copy, which holds only in-frame ones; the method was immunoSEQ multiplex PCR. This sample has about 410,000 clones, with 75% to 95% found just once. The specimen sequenced was PBMCs. These receptors were collected from a man in his forties with head and neck cancer.

The CDR3 sequence is CASSYSGSGPNEQFF. The CDR3 nucleotides read TGCGCCAGCAGCTATAGCGGGAGCGGCCCCAATGAGCAGTTCTTC. This chain links TRBV5-1 with TRBJ2-1, with 9 bases matching TRBD2. The CDR3 runs 15 residues. The germline V gene encodes CDR1 SGHRS and CDR2 YFSETQ. V gave up 3 bases and J gave up 6 bases; unmatched junction bases: 7.

The chain carries TRBV5-1 and TRBJ1-1, with D possibly TRBD1 on 6 matching bases. The CDR3 spans 15 residues. The V gene lost 4 bases and the J gene lost 4 bases, with 17 bases spanning the gap. The germline gives CDR1 SGHRS, CDR2 YFSETQ. DNA for the CDR3: TGCGCCAGCAGCGGCCTGGACAGTTTCTCCACTGAAGCTTTCTTT. Protein product: CASSGLDSFSTEAFF.